This T cell receptor (beta chain) appears in the sequencing data of a study of blood T cells in healthy people across ages (dated by TCRdb to about 2015). Study-level background: In model experiments, roughly one uniquely barcoded TCR beta cDNA molecule per two T cells was captured by template switching. Two additional independent replicas of 1 million unique cDNA reads from the same blood draw were analyzed for two donors (one aged 18 to 30 and one aged 80 or older). Age-related changes in TCR beta repertoire diversity were measured in the study by deep sequencing normalized with unique cDNA molecular identifiers. Four age groups were formed from the donors: young (average about 17 years), middle-aged (less than 40), aged (roughly 58) and long-lived (approximately 80).

Concerning this clonotype itself: Its antigen remains undetermined. No much larger clonotype is one base removed from it; base qualities were not supplied.

Broad study findings and their caveats: Compared with the aged group, the long-lived group had more naive CD4+ T cells, fewer expanded clones and increased TCR diversity, suggesting age selection. Conclusive comparison of naive and antigen-experienced compartments was prevented by the profiling of bulk unsorted PBMCs. Observed TCR beta diversity per million T cells fell roughly linearly with age, and a significant reduction was already apparent by age around 44. Estimates of total diversity based on one million sequenced T cells were considered lower bounds and underestimates. The CMV infection status of donors was not known, potentially confounding age-related changes in expanded clonotypes. Observed TCR beta diversity correlated strongly with the percentage of naive T cells measured by flow cytometry.

Systemically healthy Caucasian individuals from Russia, approximately 39 in total and aged about 6 to 95 years, were included as donors. Around 10 milliliters of peripheral blood were collected from each donor into EDTA-treated Vacutainer tubes. PBMCs were isolated by Ficoll-Paque density-gradient centrifugation, with at least 7 million obtained per sample. Total RNA, at least 5.5 micrograms per sample, was extracted from PBMCs with Trizol reagent. For every donor, an aliquot of PBMCs went through flow cytometry to measure the percentages of naive CD45RAhigh/CD27high T cells. The library was obtained by 5' RACE. Sequencing instrument: Illumina HiSeq 2500. A second about 7 to 11 cycle PCR used a sample-barcoded 5' primer and a J-beta primer mix. Each TCR beta cDNA molecule received a unique molecular identifier from a template-switch 5' adaptor carrying 12 random nucleotides. At least 3 million CDR3-containing paired-end reads were obtained from each sample. All of the RNA was converted into first-strand cDNA using the Mint cDNA synthesis kit, with a TRBC-specific oligonucleotide serving as the primer. Following uracil-DNA glycosylase treatment, a first 18-cycle PCR with universal primers M1SS and BC2_uni_R was performed on all cDNA. The original methods were these. Each sample was normalized by randomly selecting 1 million high-quality reads, each carrying a distinct molecular identifier. Reads with shared molecular identifiers were discarded instead of being binned into consensus sequences. MiTCR, run with a Q25 quality threshold and the strictest error-elimination algorithm, handled CDR3 identification, clonotype clustering and error correction. A nonparametric unseen species model using Euler transformation provided a lower-bound estimate of total TCR beta diversity. In-frame beta chains were kept once TCRdb had trimmed the public reads at Q25 with fastp and called clones with MiXCR. Entries are consolidated by CDR3 protein sequence, retaining the most common genes and DNA. The V and J calls follow TCRdb's processing rather than the paper's. In all, the sample holds fewer than 1,200,000 distinct CDR3 sequences, and less than 25% of those were seen once. The ten largest clones add up to approximately 0.71% of the sample.

This same sample was also part of a study on T cells of mothers and their children. The second study's paper adds: The donors were nine systemically healthy Caucasian individuals, made up of three mothers and their six children. cDNA synthesis consumed the entire amount of extracted RNA, loaded at around 1.5 ug RNA in each 15 ul reaction. In the second PCR, sample barcodes and 2-4 random nucleotides were introduced via the M1S primer. Over 8 million TCR beta CDR3 reads came from each mother, compared with about 3 million reads from each child. In both related and unrelated pairs, thymic selection shapes the output of TCR recombination in a similar way, with inherited differences having only a minor effect. Normalized repertoire overlap was always slightly but never significantly higher in related than unrelated mother-child pairs. With a sensitivity of about 100 clones per million clonotypes, no persistent microchimeric T cell clones were detected. To look for features that set related mother-child pairs apart from unrelated individuals, the researchers ran deep NGS to compare the TCR beta repertoires of mothers and children. Mothers averaged around 40 +/- 4 years of age and children averaged approximately 12 +/- 4 years. After adapter ligation with NEBNext reagents, the libraries were sequenced on Illumina HiSeq 2000 with 100+100 nt paired-end reads. To prevent cross-contamination, the mother and child libraries were prepared one month apart and sequenced in separate runs. For each donor, somewhere between roughly 450,000 and 2,200,000 distinct TCR beta clonotypes were identified. Naive TCR beta clonotypes were estimated from low-frequency clonotypes matched to each donor's FACS-determined naive share, without sorting.

The source is a girl aged 2 to 10 in good health. Sequencing was carried out using blood.

The CDR3 amino acid sequence is: CASRTDSYNEKLFF. The sequenced DNA: TGTGCCAGCAGGACAGACAGCTATAATGAAAAACTGTTTTTT. Rearrangement joined TRBV2 to TRBJ1-4; TRBD1 is a possible D gene, resting on 5 matching bases. V drops 6 bases and J drops 4 bases, leaving 12 bases in between. Spanning cysteine to phenylalanine, the CDR3 consists of 14 amino acids. The retained sequence is limited to the CDR3, 42 bases, with the frame set at the first base. CDR1 and CDR2, looked up from the germline V gene, are SNHLY and FYNNEI.